The sample holds a few counts of the clone carrying this TCR beta chain. Its antigen is undetermined. This sample is part of a study of beta chain features in type 1 diabetes. Study-wide context: In all, about 110 million sorted cells from all samples were analyzed.

Every bit of the isolated RNA underwent reverse transcription, so sequencing read expressed TCRB transcripts. The study sequenced naive, central memory and regulatory T cell samples to an average of roughly 4 million reads. Data came from immunoSEQ multiplex PCR; TCRdb stores just in-frame clones and leaves some out. Of hundreds of thousands of clones in the sample, about 12% were seen once. The J segment lost 0 bases and the V segment lost 0 bases, leaving 14 bases of the junction unmatched. Per germline, CDR1 GTSNPN and CDR2 SVGIG (reference sequence). The CDR3 extends over 19 amino acids. Overall study results and limits: Over-representation of high TCR-expressing cells was a possible consequence of cDNA sequencing. Sampled from patients, naive, central memory and Treg TCRB repertoires appeared more similar than those sampled from healthy donors.

This sequence was found in a man younger than 35 in good health. Sequenced: naive CD4+ T cells from blood. This sequence joins TRBV30 and TRBJ2-7; TRBD2 agrees at 10 bases. Here the CDR3 reads CAWSVGSGRTLPASYEQYF. As DNA, the CDR3 is TGTGCCTGGAGTGTGGGTAGCGGGAGGACTTTACCTGCCTCCTACGAGCAGTACTTC.